This T cell receptor beta chain stems from a study of response to subunit inactivated influenza vaccine. The germline V gene encodes CDR1 DFQATT and CDR2 SNEGSKA (reference sequence). The CDR3 totals 14 residues. V shed 5 bases, J shed 3 bases, and the junction held 4 bases outside the gene matches. TCRdb reprocessed the RT-PCR reads via MiXCR and lists one record per CDR3 protein. The data contain around 790,000 distinct CDR3 sequences, less than 25% of them singletons. This clonotype turned up a few times. Its antigen remains unidentified. Study-wide results and caveats: Each seasonal influenza vaccination recruits few new T cells, the authors suggested.

This specimen consisted of PBMCs from blood, obtained 5 to 6 days after vaccination. The rearrangement joins TRBV20-1 to TRBJ2-3, with 11 positions matching TRBD2. This TCR was recovered from a man aged 50 to 60 who received an inactivated influenza vaccine. CDR3: CSAALAGDTDTQYF. The CDR3 region has the DNA TGCAGTGCTGCACTAGCGGGAGATACAGATACGCAGTATTTT.